The source of this TCR beta chain is a study of response to subunit inactivated influenza vaccine. Turning to this clonotype: Antigen unknown.

V was trimmed by 3 bases and J by 6 bases, leaving 13 bases between them. Germline-derived CDR1 and CDR2 are ENHRY and SYGVKD. CDR3 length: 14 amino acids. Study observations and caveats: The authors proposed limited new T cell recruitment per seasonal influenza vaccination.

One entry per CDR3 protein results from TCRdb running MiXCR on the RT-PCR reads. Of 530,000 or so distinct CDR3 sequences in the sample, around 15% were seen once. The chain uses TRBV10-3 and TRBJ2-3; tentative D call: TRBD2 (5 bases). The input for sequencing was PBMCs from blood, taken approximately 13 days after vaccination. This TCR came from a middle-aged man who received an inactivated influenza vaccine. DNA for the CDR3: TGTGCCATCAGTGAAGACTACGCCTGGGATACGCAGTATTTT. Residues: CAISEDYAWDTQYF.